This T cell receptor beta chain was sequenced during a study of blood T cell repertoires in COVID-19. Study-level background: Some COVID-19 samples were acute and others convalescent; all came from the United States, Italy and Spain.

Patients from Seattle were sampled longitudinally, starting during active infection. The CDR3 is 15 amino acids. Unmatched junction bases numbered 4, after V lost 4 bases and J lost 0 bases. Germline values: CDR1 LGHDT, CDR2 YNNKEL (reference sequence). TCRdb's table, derived via immunoSEQ multiplex PCR, lists solely in-frame clones and lacks some. Of about 57,000 clones detected, around 90% appear once; the ten largest clones hold 20% to 25%. This TCR derives from a woman at least 80 years old with COVID-19, enrolled during active disease. The chain employs TRBV3-1 (or the pseudogene TRBV3-2) and TRBJ2-3; 7 bases align to TRBD1. The sequenced sample consisted of peripheral blood. CDR3 in DNA: TGTGCCAGCAGCCGGGGGACAGCTAGCACAGATACGCAGTATTTT. Its protein is CASSRGTASTDTQYF.